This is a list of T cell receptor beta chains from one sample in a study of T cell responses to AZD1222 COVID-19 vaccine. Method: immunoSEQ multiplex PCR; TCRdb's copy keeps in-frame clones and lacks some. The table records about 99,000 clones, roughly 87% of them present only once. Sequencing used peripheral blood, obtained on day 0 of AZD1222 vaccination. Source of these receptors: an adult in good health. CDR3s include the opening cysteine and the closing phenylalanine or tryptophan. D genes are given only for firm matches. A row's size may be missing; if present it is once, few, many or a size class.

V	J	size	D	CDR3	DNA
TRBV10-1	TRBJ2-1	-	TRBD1	CASSDGRGHDYNEQFF	TGCGCCAGCAGTGACGGCAGGGGGCATGACTACAATGAGCAGTTCTTC
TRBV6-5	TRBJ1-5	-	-	CASSNYQPQHF	TGTGCCAGCAGTAACTATCAGCCCCAGCATTTT
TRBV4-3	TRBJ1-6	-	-	CASSQDWRADNSPLHF	TGCGCCAGCAGCCAAGATTGGAGGGCAGATAATTCACCCCTCCACTTT
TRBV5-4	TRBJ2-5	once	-	CASSLWGVGETQYF	TGTGCAAGCAGCCTTTGGGGAGTAGGGGAGACCCAGTACTTC
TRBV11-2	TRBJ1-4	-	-	CASSLARGANEKLFF	TGTGCCAGCAGCTTAGCCAGGGGAGCTAATGAAAAACTGTTTTTT
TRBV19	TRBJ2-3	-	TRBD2	CASSLAGSTDTQYF	TGTGCCAGTAGCTTAGCGGGAAGCACAGATACGCAGTATTTT
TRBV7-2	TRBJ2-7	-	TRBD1	CASSLLQGAYEQYF	TGTGCCAGCAGCTTGTTACAGGGGGCCTACGAGCAGTACTTC
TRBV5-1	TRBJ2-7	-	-	CASSLVGRPSYEQYF	TGTGCCAGCAGCTTGGTGGGGAGACCTTCCTACGAGCAGTACTTC
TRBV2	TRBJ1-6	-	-	CASSERRSYNSPLHF	TGTGCCAGCAGTGAGAGAAGGAGCTATAATTCACCCCTCCACTTT
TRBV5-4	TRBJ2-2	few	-	CASSWRVGSANTGELFF	TGTGCCAGCAGCTGGCGGGTGGGGTCCGCGAACACCGGGGAGCTGTTTTTT
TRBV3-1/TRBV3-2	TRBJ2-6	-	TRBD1	CASSQASRRGHLSGANVLTF	TGTGCCAGCAGCCAAGCTTCGCGTAGGGGGCATCTTTCTGGGGCCAACGTCCTGACTTTC
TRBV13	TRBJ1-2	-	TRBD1	CASSVDIRGGNYGYTF	TGTGCCAGCAGCGTAGATATCAGGGGGGGTAACTATGGCTACACCTTC
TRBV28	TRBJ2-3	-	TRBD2	CASSLGGGTSSDTQYF	TGTGCCAGCAGCTTAGGGGGGGGGACTAGCAGTGATACGCAGTATTTT
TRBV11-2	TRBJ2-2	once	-	CASSLGPRGANGELFF	TGTGCCAGCAGCTTAGGCCCTAGGGGCGCGAACGGGGAGCTGTTTTTT
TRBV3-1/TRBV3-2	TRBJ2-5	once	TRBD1	CASSPWTGVQETQYF	TGTGCCAGCAGCCCTTGGACAGGAGTACAAGAGACCCAGTACTTC
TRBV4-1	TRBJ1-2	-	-	CASSQARVEKNYGYTF	TGCGCCAGCAGCCAGGCCCGCGTTGAAAAGAACTATGGCTACACCTTC
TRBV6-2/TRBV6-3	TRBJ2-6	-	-	CASSSSARANVLTF	TGTGCCAGCAGTTCTTCCGCGAGGGCCAACGTCCTGACTTTC
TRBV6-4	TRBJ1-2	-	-	CASSDPQTYFVYGYTF	TGTGCCAGCAGTGACCCTCAGACATACTTCGTCTATGGCTACACCTTC
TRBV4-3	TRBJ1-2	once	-	CASSQDRGGLYGYTF	TGCGCCAGCAGCCAAGACCGGGGGGGACTATATGGCTACACCTTC
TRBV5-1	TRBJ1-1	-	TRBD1	CASSPRQGNTEAFF	TGCGCCAGCAGCCCCAGACAGGGGAACACTGAAGCTTTCTTT
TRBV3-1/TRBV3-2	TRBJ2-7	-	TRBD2	CASSASFRSGQRGGSYEQYF	TGTGCCAGCAGCGCTTCTTTCCGCTCGGGGCAGCGGGGGGGTAGCTACGAGCAGTACTTC
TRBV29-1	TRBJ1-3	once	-	CSVFEGAIYF	TGCAGCGTGTTTGAAGGGGCCATATATTTT
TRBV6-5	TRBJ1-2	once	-	CASSRGSSDGYTF	TGTGCCAGCTCCCGGGGGAGCAGCGATGGCTACACCTTC
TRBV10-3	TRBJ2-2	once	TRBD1	CAISERDRTGELFF	TGTGCCATCAGTGAGCGGGACAGGACCGGGGAGCTGTTTTTT
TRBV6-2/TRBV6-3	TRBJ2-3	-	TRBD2	CASSYMASGGSSTDTQYF	TGTGCCAGCAGTTATATGGCTAGCGGAGGATCTAGCACAGATACGCAGTATTTT